This TCR beta chain originates from a study of Ad26.COV2.S vaccination and SARS-CoV-2 variants. Overall study: The COV1001 Ad26.COV2.S trial arm included the donor.

Findings of the study overall: Post-vaccination breadth of spike-specific CD8+ and CD4+ T cell responses was reportedly substantial.

Using immunoSEQ multiplex PCR, the repertoire was profiled, and TCRdb retains in-frame clones only, with some absent. The sample records roughly 700,000 clones, 89% being singletons. Germline V lookup: CDR1 KGHSH, CDR2 LQKENI. V gave up 3 bases and J gave up 11 bases; unmatched junction bases: 4. This CDR3 comprises 13 residues. Treatment specified: around 19 received Ad26.COV2.S at low or high dose, single or two shots; a few received placebo; per-sample allocation not given. Collection of the samples took place on day 63 after the first injection of vaccine or placebo. An Ad26 vector was used to express Wuhan-strain SARS-CoV-2 spike as the vaccine. Of note for this clone: As yet, its antigen is unknown.

Sequences were derived from peripheral blood, sampled in a trial of Ad26.COV2.S vaccine versus placebo. This sequence originates from a person between 18 and 65 years old who received the Ad26.COV2.S COVID-19 vaccine or a placebo. The chain uses TRBV18 and TRBJ1-6, with TRBD1 matching over 7 bases. The CDR3 region is CASSPTGNAPLHF. The CDR3 DNA reads TGTGCCAGCTCACCGACAGGGAACGCACCCCTCCACTTT. The complete variable domain, with remaining parts taken from reference TRBV18 and TRBJ1-6, reads NAGVMQNPRHLVRRRGQEARLRCSPMKGHSHVYWYRQLPEEGLKFMVYLQKENIIDESGMPKERFSAEFPKEGPSILRIQQVVRGDSAAYFCASSPTGNAPLHFGNGTRLTVT.